The 4 T cell receptor beta chains listed next were all sequenced from one sample in a study of T-cell reconstitution after alpha-beta-depleted transplantation in children. A TCRbeta library incorporating unique molecular identifiers was prepared. TCRdb recomputed calls from the PCR reads with MiXCR, one row per CDR3 protein. This table holds 440,000 or so distinct CDR3 sequences, about a tenth found once. Here the sequenced sample was PBMCs from the stem cell graft donor, taken from the stem cell graft. The receptors shown here come from a human donor who donated a stem cell graft to a child with acute myeloid leukemia.

This clonotype was seen a few times. This chain links TRBV12-3 or TRBV12-4 with TRBJ2-3, with TRBD1 as a possible D gene (6 bases). The CDR3 has 16 amino acids. The germline V and J ends were trimmed by 1 base and 1 base, with 12 bases remaining between them. The CDR3 region has the DNA TGTGCCAGCAGTTTAGGCAGGGGCCGAGGCACAGATACGCAGTATTTT. Its protein product is CASSLGRGRGTDTQYF.

The rearrangement links TRBV29-1 to TRBJ1-1; perhaps TRBD1 as D (5 bases). Per germline, CDR1 SQVTM and CDR2 ANQGSEA. This CDR3 contains 13 residues. Between the trimmed V and J ends, which lost 4 bases and 0 bases, there was a span of 9 bases. The CDR3 coding sequence is TGCAGCGTTGTTCGGGGGTTGAACACTGAAGCTTTCTTT. Amino acids: CSVVRGLNTEAFF.

This clonotype showed up many times. The chain couples TRBV6-1 to TRBJ2-1; maybe TRBD2 (6 bases). Between the trimmed V and J ends, which lost 4 bases and 9 bases, there was a span of 13 bases. The CDR3 is 13 amino acids. Germline-derived CDR1 and CDR2 are MNHNS and SASEGT. The CDR3 protein is CASSAGSDTEQFF. The CDR3 DNA follows: TGTGCCAGCAGTGCCGGGAGTGACACTGAGCAGTTCTTC.

This clonotype was counted between two and nine times. The chain links TRBV12-3 or TRBV12-4 to TRBJ1-2, with a possible D match to TRBD1 (6 bases). This CDR3 spans 15 amino acids. With 5 bases removed from V and 4 bases from J, the gap between germline ends came to 17 bases. The CDR3: CASSGYRDSGYGYTF. In DNA, the CDR3 is TGTGCCAGCAGTGGATACAGGGATTCGGGCTATGGCTACACCTTC.